These 17 T cell receptor beta chains originate from one sample sequenced in a study of cytomegalovirus exposure and HLA in healthy donors (dated by TCRdb to 2017 to 2019). Libraries were prepared through the immunoSEQ multiplex PCR assay. Imported from immuneACCESS, the table was reduced by TCRdb to in-frame sequences with V and J called. These copies leave out some clones; in studies compared against another copy, an unresolved V gene accounts for under half, and the cause of the remainder is not known. The sample table holds under 150,000 clones, of which roughly 90% were seen once. In total, the top ten clones hold 1.5% to 2% of the sample. Sequencing was performed on PBMCs. These receptors were taken from a woman under 30 in good health and CMV-seronegative.

The chain is built from TRBV10-3 and TRBJ1-4, with a tentative D call TRBD1 (6 bases). V lost 2 bases, J lost 2 bases, and 9 bases lay in between. Germline CDR1 and CDR2: ENHRY and SYGVKD. This CDR3 spans 15 amino acids. The CDR3 DNA is TGTGCCATCAGTGAGGGGGACACGACTAATGAAAAACTGTTTTTT. Translation gives CAISEGDTTNEKLFF.

The chain uses TRBV9 and TRBJ2-4; possibly TRBD2 for D (7 bases). Germline CDR1 and CDR2: SGDLS and YYNGEE. This CDR3 region has 15 residues. Trimming took 5 bases from V and 0 from J, leaving 12 bases between them. This CDR3 reads CASSRGGLAKNIQYF. CDR3 DNA sequence: TGTGCCAGCAGTAGGGGGGGATTAGCCAAAAACATTCAGTACTTC.

CDR3 region: CASSGQPWAEAFF. The DNA of the CDR3 is TGTGCCAGCAGCGGACAGCCTTGGGCTGAAGCTTTCTTT. The chain recombines TRBV13 with TRBJ1-1; maybe TRBD1 (6 bases). The V gene's germline CDR1 is PRHDT and CDR2 FYEKMQ (reference sequence). This CDR3 has 13 amino acids. Trimming removed 5 bases at V and 6 bases at J, with 13 bases between.

The V call is TRBV5-4, the J call TRBJ1-1; TRBD1 matches at 7 bases. CDR1 and CDR2 (germline): SGHNT, YYREEE (reference sequence). This CDR3 region has 12 residues. V lost 4 bases and J lost 10; bases outside the gene matches: 7. The DNA of the CDR3 is TGTGCCAGCAGCGGAGGGAACAGGGGAGCTTTCTTT. Encoded protein: CASSGGNRGAFF. Filled out from reference TRBV5-4 and TRBJ1-1, the complete variable domain reads ETGVTQSPTHLIKTRGQQVTLRCSSQSGHNTVSWYQQALGQGPQFIFQYYREEENGRGNFPPRFSGLQFPNYSSELNVNALELDDSALYLCASSGGNRGAFFGQGTRLTVV.

This clone was recorded once. V is TRBV5-3 and J is TRBJ1-5; tentatively, D is TRBD1 (6 bases). TRBV5-3 falls under the ORF class, with uncertain function. V was pared by 3 bases and J by 9 bases, with 19 bases between. CDR3 length: 15 residues. CDR3 loop: CARSSRTDVYRPQHF. The CDR3 DNA follows: TGTGCCAGAAGCTCAAGGACAGACGTCTATCGGCCCCAGCATTTT.

The chain couples TRBV30 to TRBJ2-3, with TRBD2 matching over 11 bases. Germline trimming cut 2 bases from V and 1 base from J; bases unmatched to any gene: 5. This CDR3 comprises 16 residues. Germline V gene lookup returns CDR1 GTSNPN and CDR2 SVGIG (reference sequence). CDR3 in amino acids: CAWSYILAGGTDTQYF. CDR3 sequence (DNA): TGTGCCTGGAGTTACATACTAGCGGGGGGCACAGATACGCAGTATTTT. The variable domain in full, with the rest retrieved from reference TRBV30 and TRBJ2-3, is SQTIHQWPATLVQPVGSPLSLECTVEGTSNPNLYWYRQAAGRGLQLLFYSVGIGQISSEVPQNLSASRPQDRQFILSSKKLLLSDSGFYLCAWSYILAGGTDTQYFGPGTRLTVL.

This clone has just one count. The chain links TRBV30 to TRBJ2-7, with a possible D match to TRBD1 (5 bases). CDR1 and CDR2 (germline): GTSNPN, SVGIG (reference sequence). V lost 3 bases and J 0 bases, leaving 12 bases between the germline ends. The CDR3 is made up of 14 amino acids. The CDR3 bases are TGTGCCTGGAGGATTACAGGTAGCTCCTACGAGCAGTACTTC. This codes for CAWRITGSSYEQYF.

The chain combines TRBV5-6 with TRBJ2-5, with 9 bases aligning to TRBD1. V dropped 2 bases and J dropped 3; count of bases not matched to a gene: 2. CDR3 length equals 14 residues. Germline-derived CDR1 and CDR2 are SGHDT and YYEEEE. The CDR3 DNA sequence: TGTGCCAGCAGCTTCTGGACAGGGGAAGAGACCCAGTACTTC. This codes for CASSFWTGEETQYF.

This clone has only one observation. The V call is TRBV6-6, the J call TRBJ2-5; 7 bases line up with TRBD1. The CDR3 spans 13 residues. Germline V gene sequence: CDR1 MNHNY, CDR2 SVGAGI (reference sequence). With 7 bases clipped from V and 2 bases from J, the junction kept 4 bases outside the gene matches. The CDR3 sequence is CASTGTAQETQYF. In DNA form, the CDR3 reads TGTGCCAGCACGGGGACAGCACAAGAGACCCAGTACTTC.

The chain links TRBV19 to TRBJ2-7; tentative D call: TRBD2 (6 bases). Trimming took 6 bases from V and 0 from J, leaving 27 bases between them. CDR1 and CDR2 (germline): LNHDA, SQIVND (reference sequence). The CDR3 length is 19 residues. Written as DNA, the CDR3 is TGTGCCAGTAGCCCTTACCTTGGGAGGTGGGGCCCAATCTCCTACGAGCAGTACTTC. Translated: CASSPYLGRWGPISYEQYF. The whole variable domain, filled in from reference TRBV19 and TRBJ2-7, reads DGGITQSPKYLFRKEGQNVTLSCEQNLNHDAMYWYRQDPGQGLRLIYYSQIVNDFQKGDIAEGYSVSREKKESFPLTVTSAQKNPTAFYLCASSPYLGRWGPISYEQYFGPGTRLTVT.

The genes are TRBV10-1 and TRBJ2-7, with no clear D. Germline assignment: CDR1 WNHNN and CDR2 SYGVQD (reference sequence). The CDR3 is 13 amino acids. The V gene lost 4 bases and the J gene lost 2 bases, with 9 bases spanning the gap. DNA for the CDR3: TGCGCCAGCAGTGGAGATAGAACCTACGAGCAGTACTTC. Translated, it gives CASSGDRTYEQYF.

The chain has TRBV15 and TRBJ2-3; a weak D match, TRBD2 (5 bases). The CDR3 has 13 amino acids. Trimming stripped 1 base from V and 6 bases from J, with 8 bases between. The germline CDR1 and CDR2 sequences are LNHNV and YYDKDF (reference sequence). The CDR3 reads CATSRAREDTQYF. CDR3 sequence (DNA): TGTGCCACCAGCAGAGCTAGGGAGGATACGCAGTATTTT.

The rearrangement joins TRBV14 to TRBJ2-1, with 8 bases fitting TRBD2. CDR3 length: 16 amino acids. Germline values: CDR1 SGHDN, CDR2 FVKESK. Losses at the gene ends were 2 bases for V and 5 bases for J; bases not matched to a gene: 8. Here the CDR3 reads CASSQTGLAGNNEQFF. The CDR3 DNA sequence: TGTGCCAGCAGCCAAACTGGGTTAGCGGGAAACAATGAGCAGTTCTTC.

This clone appeared once. V gene TRBV11-3 combines with J gene TRBJ2-1, with 8 bases aligning to TRBD2. Germline values: CDR1 SGHNT, CDR2 YENEEA. V gave up 4 bases and J gave up 3 bases; unmatched junction bases: 5. CDR3 length: 15 residues. In DNA, the CDR3 is TGTGCCAGCAGCTCCGGGAGGGCGGTCTACAATGAGCAGTTCTTC. Translated: CASSSGRAVYNEQFF.

The rearrangement uses TRBV5-6 and TRBJ2-5, with 7 bases identical to TRBD2. There are 15 residues in the CDR3. Trimming at V came to 4 bases and at J to 3 bases, leaving 9 bases not matched to a gene. The germline CDR1 and CDR2 sequences are SGHDT and YYEEEE. CDR3 sequence (DNA): TGTGCCAGCAGCCGAAGACGGGGGGTTAAAGAGACCCAGTACTTC. This gives the protein CASSRRRGVKETQYF.

This clone is a singleton in its sample. The chain couples TRBV11-3 to TRBJ2-3; D is uncertain. CDR1 and CDR2 (germline): SGHNT, YENEEA. Deletions cut 1 base from V and 2 bases from J, with 4 bases between. This CDR3 contains 13 residues. CDR3 loop: CASSLGHTDTQYF. The CDR3 nucleotides are TGTGCCAGCAGCTTAGGGCACACAGATACGCAGTATTTT.

The V and J genes are TRBV2 and TRBJ2-5; the D is unclear. This CDR3 region has 16 residues. Germline V gene sequence: CDR1 SNHLY, CDR2 FYNNEI. The V and J ends lost 3 bases and 5 bases respectively, with 19 bases between them. The CDR3 DNA reads TGTGCCAGCAGTGATGGTCTACCTCTCGCTGATGAGACCCAGTACTTC. It codes for CASSDGLPLADETQYF. Full variable domain (outside the CDR3, taken from reference TRBV2 and TRBJ2-5): EPEVTQTPSHQVTQMGQEVILRCVPISNHLYFYWYRQILGQKVEFLVSFYNNEISEKSEIFDDQFSVERPDGSNFTLKIRSTKLEDSAMYFCASSDGLPLADETQYFGPGTRLLVL.